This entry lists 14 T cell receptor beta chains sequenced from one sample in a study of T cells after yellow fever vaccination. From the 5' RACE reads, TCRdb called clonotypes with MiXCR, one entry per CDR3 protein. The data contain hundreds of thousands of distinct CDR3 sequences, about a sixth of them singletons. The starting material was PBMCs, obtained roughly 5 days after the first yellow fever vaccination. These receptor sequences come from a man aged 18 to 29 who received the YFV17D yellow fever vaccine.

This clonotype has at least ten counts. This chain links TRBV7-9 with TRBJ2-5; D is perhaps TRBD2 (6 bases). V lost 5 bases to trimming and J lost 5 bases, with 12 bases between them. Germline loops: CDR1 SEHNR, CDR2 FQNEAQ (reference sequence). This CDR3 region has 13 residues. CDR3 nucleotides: TGTGCCAGCAGCCTGGGGGGAGTCGAGACCCAGTACTTC. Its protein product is CASSLGGVETQYF.

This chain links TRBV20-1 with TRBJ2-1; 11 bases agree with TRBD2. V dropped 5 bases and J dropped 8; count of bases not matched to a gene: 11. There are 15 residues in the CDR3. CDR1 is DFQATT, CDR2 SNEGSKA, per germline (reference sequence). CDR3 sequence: CSAFSTSGDGYEQFF. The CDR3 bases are TGCAGTGCTTTTTCGACTAGCGGGGATGGGTATGAGCAGTTCTTC.

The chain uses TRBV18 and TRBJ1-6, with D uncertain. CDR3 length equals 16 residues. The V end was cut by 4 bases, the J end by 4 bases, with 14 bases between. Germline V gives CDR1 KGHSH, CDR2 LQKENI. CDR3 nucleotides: TGTGCCAGCTCACTGTCGACTCGGCAGTATAATTCACCCCTCCACTTT. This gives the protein CASSLSTRQYNSPLHF.

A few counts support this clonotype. The CDR3 protein is CSARDRQGVLYGYTF. CDR3 DNA sequence: TGCAGTGCTAGAGATCGGCAGGGAGTTCTCTATGGCTACACCTTC. The genes are TRBV20-1 and TRBJ1-2, with D possibly matching TRBD1 (5 bases). Per germline, CDR1 DFQATT and CDR2 SNEGSKA (reference sequence). This CDR3 has 15 amino acids. The V and J ends lost 0 bases and 4 bases respectively, with 15 bases between them.

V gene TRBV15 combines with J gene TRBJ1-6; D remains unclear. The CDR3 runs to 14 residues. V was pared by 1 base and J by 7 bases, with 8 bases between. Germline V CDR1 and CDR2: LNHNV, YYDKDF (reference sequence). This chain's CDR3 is CATSRVEWNSPLHF. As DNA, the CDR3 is TGTGCCACCAGCAGAGTAGAGTGGAATTCACCCCTCCACTTT.

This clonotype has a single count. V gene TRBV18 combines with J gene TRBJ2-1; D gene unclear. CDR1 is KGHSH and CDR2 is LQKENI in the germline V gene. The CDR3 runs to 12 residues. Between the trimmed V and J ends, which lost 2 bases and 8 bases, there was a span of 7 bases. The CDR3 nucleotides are TGTGCCAGCTCACCAGTCAGTCATGAGCAGTTCTTC. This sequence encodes CASSPVSHEQFF.

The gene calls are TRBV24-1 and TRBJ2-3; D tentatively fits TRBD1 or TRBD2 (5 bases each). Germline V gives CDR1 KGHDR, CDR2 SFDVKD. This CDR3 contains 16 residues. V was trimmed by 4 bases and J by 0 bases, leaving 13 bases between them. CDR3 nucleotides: TGTGCCACCAGTGACCCGGGGACGTCTAGCACAGATACGCAGTATTTT. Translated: CATSDPGTSSTDTQYF.

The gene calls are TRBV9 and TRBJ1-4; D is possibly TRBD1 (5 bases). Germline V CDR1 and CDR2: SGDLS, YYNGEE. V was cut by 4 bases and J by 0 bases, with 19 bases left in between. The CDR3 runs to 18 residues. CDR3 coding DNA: TGTGCCAGCAGCCGACGGGACGCGAGCTACTCAACTAATGAAAAACTGTTTTTT. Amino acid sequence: CASSRRDASYSTNEKLFF.

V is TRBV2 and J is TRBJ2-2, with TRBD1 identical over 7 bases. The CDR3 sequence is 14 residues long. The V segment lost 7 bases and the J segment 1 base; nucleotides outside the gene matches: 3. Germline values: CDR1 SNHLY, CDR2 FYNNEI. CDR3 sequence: CASKGTVNTGELFF. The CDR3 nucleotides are TGTGCCAGCAAGGGGACAGTGAACACCGGGGAGCTGTTTTTT.

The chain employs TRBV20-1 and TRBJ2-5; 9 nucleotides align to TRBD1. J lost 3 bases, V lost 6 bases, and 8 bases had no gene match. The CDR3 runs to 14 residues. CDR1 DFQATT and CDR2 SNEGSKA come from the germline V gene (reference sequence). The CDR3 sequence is CSADRDRAKETQYF. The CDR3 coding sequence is TGCAGTGCCGACCGGGACAGGGCCAAAGAGACCCAGTACTTC.

This CDR3 reads CSARADRNQPQHF. The CDR3, as DNA: TGCAGTGCCAGGGCGGACAGGAATCAGCCCCAGCATTTT. The chain employs TRBV20-1 and TRBJ1-5, with 7 positions matching TRBD1. CDR3 size: 13 residues. Germline V gene data show CDR1 as DFQATT and CDR2 as SNEGSKA (reference sequence). Trimming took 6 bases from V and 4 from J; bases not matched to a gene: 6.

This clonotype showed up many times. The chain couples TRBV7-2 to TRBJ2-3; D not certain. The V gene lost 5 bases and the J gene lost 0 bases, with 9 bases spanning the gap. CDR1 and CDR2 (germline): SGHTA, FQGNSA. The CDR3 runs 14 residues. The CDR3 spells CASSPRLSTDTQYF. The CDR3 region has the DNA TGTGCCAGCAGCCCCCGCCTAAGCACAGATACGCAGTATTTT.

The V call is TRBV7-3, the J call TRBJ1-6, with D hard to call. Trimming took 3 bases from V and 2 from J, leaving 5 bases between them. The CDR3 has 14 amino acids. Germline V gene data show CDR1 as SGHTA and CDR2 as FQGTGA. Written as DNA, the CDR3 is TGTGCCAGCAGCTTTGAGCCCTATAATTCACCCCTCCACTTT. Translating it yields CASSFEPYNSPLHF.

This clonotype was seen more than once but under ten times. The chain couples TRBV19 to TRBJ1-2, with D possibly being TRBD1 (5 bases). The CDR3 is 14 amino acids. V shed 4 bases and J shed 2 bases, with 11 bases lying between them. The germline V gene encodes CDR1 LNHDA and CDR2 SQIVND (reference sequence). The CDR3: CASSTRDGNYGYTF. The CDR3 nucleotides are TGTGCCAGTAGTACACGGGACGGCAACTATGGCTACACCTTC.